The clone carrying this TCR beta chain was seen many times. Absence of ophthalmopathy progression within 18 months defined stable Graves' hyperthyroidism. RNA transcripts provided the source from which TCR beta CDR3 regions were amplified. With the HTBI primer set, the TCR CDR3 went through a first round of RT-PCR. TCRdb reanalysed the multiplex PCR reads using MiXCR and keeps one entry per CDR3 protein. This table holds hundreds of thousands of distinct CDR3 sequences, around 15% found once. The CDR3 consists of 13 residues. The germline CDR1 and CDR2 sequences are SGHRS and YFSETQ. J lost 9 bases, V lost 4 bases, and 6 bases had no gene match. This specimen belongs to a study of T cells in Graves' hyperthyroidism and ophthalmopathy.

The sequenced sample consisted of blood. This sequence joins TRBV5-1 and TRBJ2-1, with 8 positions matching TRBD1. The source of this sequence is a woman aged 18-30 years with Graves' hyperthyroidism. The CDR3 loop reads CASSTRQGSEQFF. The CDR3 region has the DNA TGCGCCAGCAGCACAAGACAGGGGAGTGAGCAGTTCTTC.